One and the same sample provided the 20 T cell receptor beta chains below, sequenced in a study of OX40 agonist ivuxolimab in advanced cancers. Data came from immunoSEQ multiplex PCR; TCRdb stores just in-frame clones and leaves some out. In the table there are under 85,000 clones, roughly 80% of which are singletons. This material consisted of CD4+ or CD8+ T cells sorted from blood, taken in a trial of the OX40 agonist ivuxolimab. The receptors derive from an adult with an advanced solid tumor such as melanoma, head and neck, liver or kidney cancer.

There are a few counts of this clone. V and J are TRBV29-1 and TRBJ2-3; a weak D match, TRBD1 (5 bases). CDR3 length equals 13 residues. Germline V gene lookup returns CDR1 SQVTM and CDR2 ANQGSEA. Trimming took off 4 bases at V and 4 bases at J, with 12 bases between the two ends. The CDR3 here is CSVVGQVADTQYF. The CDR3 coding sequence is TGCAGCGTTGTGGGGCAGGTTGCAGATACGCAGTATTTT.

The V gene is TRBV7-9, the J gene TRBJ1-2, with D maybe TRBD1 (5 bases). V was shortened by 1 base and J by 6 bases, with 6 bases between the two germline ends. The CDR3 has 12 residues. Germline CDR1 and CDR2: SEHNR and FQNEAQ (reference sequence). CDR3: CASSLVGDGYTF. CDR3 DNA sequence: TGTGCCAGCAGCTTAGTAGGGGATGGCTACACCTTC.

V gene TRBV5-1 combines with J gene TRBJ1-2, with no clear D. The CDR3 loop spans 12 amino acids. Trimming removed 5 bases at V and 2 bases at J, with 7 bases between. Per germline, CDR1 SGHRS and CDR2 YFSETQ. The CDR3 DNA reads TGCGCCAGCAGTGGGGAAAACTATGGCTACACCTTC. Protein sequence: CASSGENYGYTF. Full variable domain (missing parts from reference TRBV5-1 and TRBJ1-2): KAGVTQTPRYLIKTRGQQVTLSCSPISGHRSVSWYQQTPGQGLQFLFEYFSETQRNKGNFPGRFSGRQFSNSRSEMNVSTLELGDSALYLCASSGENYGYTFGSGTRLTVV.

Note on this clone: The sample contains more than one DNA sequence encoding this CDR3. This rearrangement joins TRBV4-3 to TRBJ2-7; D may be TRBD1 or TRBD2 (6 bases each). V gave up 0 bases and J gave up 0 bases, with 9 bases separating them. The CDR3 runs 15 residues. Per the germline V gene, CDR1 is LGHNA and CDR2 is YSLEER. The CDR3 coding sequence is TGCGCCAGCAGCCAAGACAGGGGACTCTCCTACGAGCAGTACTTC. Protein sequence: CASSQDRGLSYEQYF.

This rearrangement joins TRBV6-1 to TRBJ2-7; 9 positions match TRBD1. J was trimmed by 7 bases and V by 4 bases; bases with no gene match: 11. CDR1 and CDR2 from the germline V gene are MNHNS and SASEGT. This CDR3 region has 15 residues. The CDR3 is CASSGRGTGPWEQYF. CDR3 in DNA: TGTGCCAGCAGTGGGAGGGGGACAGGGCCTTGGGAGCAGTACTTC.

The rearrangement uses TRBV11-2 and TRBJ2-4; D call uncertain. The ends were cut back, 5 bases at V and 6 bases at J, with 11 bases in the middle. CDR3 size: 13 residues. Germline values: CDR1 SGHAT, CDR2 FQNNGV. The DNA of the CDR3 is TGTGCCAGCAGCACTCCTTCTCCAAACATTCAGTACTTC. This encodes CASSTPSPNIQYF.

The CDR3 bases are TGTGCCAGCAGCCCATGGACAGGGGGCTCCTACGAGCAGTACTTC. It is translated as CASSPWTGGSYEQYF. V usage is TRBV28 and J usage is TRBJ2-7; TRBD1 agrees at 10 bases. The CDR3 covers 15 residues. J gave up 0 bases and V 6 bases, and 5 bases lay outside the gene matches. Germline-derived CDR1 and CDR2 are MDHEN and SYDVKM. The whole variable domain, filled in from reference TRBV28 and TRBJ2-7, reads DVKVTQSSRYLVKRTGEKVFLECVQDMDHENMFWYRQDPGLGLRLIYFSYDVKMKEKGDIPEGYSVSREKKERFSLILESASTNQTSMYLCASSPWTGGSYEQYFGPGTRLTVT.

The CDR3 spells CASSRQQGVDEQYF. In DNA, the CDR3 is TGTGCCAGCAGCCGTCAACAGGGAGTGGACGAGCAGTACTTC. This chain links TRBV4-2 with TRBJ2-7, with D perhaps TRBD1 (6 bases). The CDR3 runs 14 residues. The V gene's germline CDR1 is LGHNA and CDR2 YNFKEQ. V shed 4 bases and J shed 5 bases, with 15 bases lying between them.

CDR3 sequence (DNA): TGTGCCAGCAGTGGAAACAAGAACACTGAAGCTTTCTTT. Residues: CASSGNKNTEAFF. This chain links TRBV25-1 with TRBJ1-1; D is uncertain. Trimming took 4 bases from V and 1 from J, leaving 7 bases between them. Germline values: CDR1 MGHDK, CDR2 SYGVNS. CDR3 length: 13 amino acids.

This chain uses TRBV19 with TRBJ2-5; no clear D. Germline V gene data show CDR1 as LNHDA and CDR2 as SQIVND (reference sequence). CDR3 length: 12 amino acids. V lost 6 bases and J 3 bases, leaving 8 bases between the germline ends. The CDR3 region is CASSGDEETQYF. DNA for the CDR3: TGTGCCAGTAGCGGCGACGAAGAGACCCAGTACTTC.

This clone has only a few counts. This chain connects TRBV19 to TRBJ2-7; 9 bases fit TRBD1. CDR1 LNHDA and CDR2 SQIVND come from the germline V gene (reference sequence). The junction had 3 bases not matched to a gene; V was cut back by 1 base and J by 2 bases. The CDR3 length is 15 residues. The CDR3 DNA reads TGTGCCAGTAGTATAGTCCGACAGGGGGCCTACGAGCAGTACTTC. Its translation: CASSIVRQGAYEQYF.

This clone was observed a handful of times. For the CDR3, the DNA is TGTGCCAGTAGTAGAGGGACCTACTCTGGAAACACCATATATTTT. Translating it yields CASSRGTYSGNTIYF. The chain recombines TRBV19 with TRBJ1-3; D perhaps matches TRBD1 (5 bases). V was pared by 4 bases and J by 0 bases, with 10 bases between. The CDR3 consists of 15 residues. Germline V lookup: CDR1 LNHDA, CDR2 SQIVND (reference sequence).

J is TRBJ2-4 and V is TRBV19, with 7 bases matching TRBD2. The germline V gene encodes CDR1 LNHDA and CDR2 SQIVND (reference sequence). The CDR3 length is 14 residues. Trimming cost V 6 bases and J 3 bases; bases outside gene matches: 5. The CDR3 coding sequence is TGTGCCAGTAGAAGCCCGGGAGGCAAAAACATTCAGTACTTC. It is translated as CASRSPGGKNIQYF.

The V and J genes are TRBV4-3 and TRBJ2-5; TRBD2 matches at 11 bases. J was trimmed by 5 bases and V by 1 base; bases with no gene match: 15. Per germline, CDR1 LGHNA and CDR2 YSLEER. The CDR3 is 19 amino acids. This CDR3 is CASSQVGSLAGGPGETQYF. As DNA, the CDR3 is TGCGCCAGCAGCCAAGTGGGGTCTTTAGCGGGAGGGCCGGGGGAGACCCAGTACTTC.

With regard to this clone: A far larger clone is a single base away, which makes a read error likely. The V gene is TRBV4-1, the J gene TRBJ2-3; D remains ambiguous. The V gene lost 5 bases and the J gene lost 5 bases, with 8 bases spanning the gap. CDR1 and CDR2 (germline): MGHRA, YSYEKL. This CDR3 spans 12 amino acids. Here the CDR3 DNA reads TGCGCCAGCAGCTTAGGGCAAGATACGCAGTATTTT. This gives the protein CASSLGQDTQYF.

The genes are TRBV5-5 and TRBJ2-3; no clear D. With 0 bases removed from V and 8 bases from J, the gap between germline ends came to 13 bases. Germline CDR1 is SGHKS and CDR2 is YYEKEE (reference sequence). There are 14 residues in the CDR3. The CDR3 DNA reads as TGTGCCAGCAGCTTGGTCACCCCCGGACGTACGCAGTATTTT. Translation: CASSLVTPGRTQYF. Based on the CDR3 plus reference TRBV5-5 and TRBJ2-3, the full variable domain is DAGVTQSPTHLIKTRGQQVTLRCSPISGHKSVSWYQQVLGQGPQFIFQYYEKEERGRGNFPDRFSARQFPNYSSELNVNALLLGDSALYLCASSLVTPGRTQYFGPGTRLTVL.

The chain recombines TRBV11-1 with TRBJ2-7; 10 nucleotides match TRBD2. CDR3 size: 14 residues. After removal of 5 bases from V and 5 bases from J, the junction contained 6 bases not matched to a gene. Germline assignment: CDR1 SGHAT and CDR2 FQDESV (reference sequence). The CDR3 nucleotides read TGTGCCAGCAGCCAACTAGCGGGACGCCACGAGCAGTACTTC. Translation gives CASSQLAGRHEQYF. Filled out from reference TRBV11-1 and TRBJ2-7, the complete variable domain reads EAEVAQSPRYKITEKSQAVAFWCDPISGHATLYWYRQILGQGPELLVQFQDESVVDDSQLPKDRFSAERLKGVDSTLKIQPAELGDSAMYLCASSQLAGRHEQYFGPGTRLTVT.

The CDR3 protein is CASSYSLQQGIHEQYF. CDR3 DNA: TGTGCCAGCAGTTACTCGCTCCAGCAGGGGATCCACGAGCAGTACTTC. The chain is built from TRBV6-5 and TRBJ2-7; TRBD1 is a possible D gene (6 bases). V lost 0 bases, J lost 5 bases, and 17 bases lay in between. This CDR3 spans 16 amino acids. The V gene's germline CDR1 is MNHEY and CDR2 SVGAGI.

V usage is TRBV6-1 and J usage is TRBJ1-2; a possible D gene is TRBD1 (5 bases). Trimming pared 7 bases from V and 4 bases from J, leaving 19 bases between. The CDR3 is 15 amino acids. Germline loops: CDR1 MNHNS, CDR2 SASEGT. CDR3 amino acids: CASKPLGGGLYGYTF. Written as DNA, the CDR3 is TGTGCCAGCAAGCCACTCGGCGGGGGACTCTATGGCTACACCTTC.

The V gene is TRBV13, the J gene TRBJ1-6, with a weak D call TRBD1 (5 bases). Germline values: CDR1 PRHDT, CDR2 FYEKMQ (reference sequence). Trimming left V 3 bases short and J 7 bases short, with 7 bases between. The CDR3 runs 13 residues. The CDR3 nucleotides are TGTGCCAGCAGCTTTAGGGGAAATTCACCCCTCCACTTT. It codes for CASSFRGNSPLHF.